This T cell receptor (beta chain) was documented in a study of shared clonotypes between healthy human individuals. On the study more broadly: Per donor, three plates held CD4 naive cells, three held CD4 memory, two held CD8 naive and one held CD8 memory. Study results and caveats: Memory subsets generally showed lower estimated richness than naive subsets.

Sequencing used immunoSEQ multiplex PCR; TCRdb keeps in-frame clones, though not all of them. The sample has some 2 million clones; 90% to 95% are singletons. Between the trimmed V and J ends, which lost 6 bases and 3 bases, there was a span of 9 bases. Per germline, CDR1 DFQATT and CDR2 SNEGSKA (reference sequence). This CDR3 spans 11 amino acids. In its sample, this clone was seen once. Its antigen is undetermined. This rearrangement joins TRBV20-1 to TRBJ2-7; D may be TRBD1 or TRBD2 (5 bases each). The receptor's source is a man between 18 and 29 years old in good health. Source material: naive CD4+ T cells sorted from blood. Indicated subset: CD45RA+ positively selected. The CDR3 DNA follows: TGCAGTGCGTGGGACGACTACGAGCAGTACTTC. Translated: CSAWDDYEQYF.